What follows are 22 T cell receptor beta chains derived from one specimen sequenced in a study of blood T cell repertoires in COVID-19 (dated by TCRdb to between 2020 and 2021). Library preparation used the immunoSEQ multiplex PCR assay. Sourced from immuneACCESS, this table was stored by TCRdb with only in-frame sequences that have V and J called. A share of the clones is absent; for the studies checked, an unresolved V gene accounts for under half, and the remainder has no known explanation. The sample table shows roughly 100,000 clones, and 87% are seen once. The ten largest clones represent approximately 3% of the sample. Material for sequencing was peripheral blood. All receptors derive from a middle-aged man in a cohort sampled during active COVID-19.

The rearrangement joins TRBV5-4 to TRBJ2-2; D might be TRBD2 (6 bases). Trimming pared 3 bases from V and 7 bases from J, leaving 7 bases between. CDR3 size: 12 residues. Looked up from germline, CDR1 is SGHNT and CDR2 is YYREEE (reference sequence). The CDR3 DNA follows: TGTGCCAGCAGCTCGGGGGTCGGGGAGCTGTTTTTT. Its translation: CASSSGVGELFF.

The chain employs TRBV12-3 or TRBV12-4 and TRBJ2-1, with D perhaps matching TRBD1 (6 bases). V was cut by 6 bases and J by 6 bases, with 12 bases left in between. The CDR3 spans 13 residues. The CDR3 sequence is CASSFRTVNEQFF. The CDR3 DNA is TGTGCCAGCAGCTTCCGGACAGTCAATGAGCAGTTCTTC.

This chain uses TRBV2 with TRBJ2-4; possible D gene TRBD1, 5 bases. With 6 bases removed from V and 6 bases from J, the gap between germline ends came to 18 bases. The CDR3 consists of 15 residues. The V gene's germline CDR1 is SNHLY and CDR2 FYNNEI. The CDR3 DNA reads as TGTGCCAGCAGGGACCCTGGGGCAGGGCGAAACATTCAGTACTTC. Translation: CASRDPGAGRNIQYF. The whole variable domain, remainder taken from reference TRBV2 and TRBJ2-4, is EPEVTQTPSHQVTQMGQEVILRCVPISNHLYFYWYRQILGQKVEFLVSFYNNEISEKSEIFDDQFSVERPDGSNFTLKIRSTKLEDSAMYFCASRDPGAGRNIQYFGAGTRLSVL.

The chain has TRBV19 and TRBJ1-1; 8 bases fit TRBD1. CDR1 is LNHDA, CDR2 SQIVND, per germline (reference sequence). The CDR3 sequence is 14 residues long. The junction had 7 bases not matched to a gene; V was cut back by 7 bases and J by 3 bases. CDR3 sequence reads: CASTSPGGYTEAFF. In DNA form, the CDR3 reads TGTGCCAGTACGTCCCCAGGGGGCTACACTGAAGCTTTCTTT.

The DNA for the CDR3 is TGTGCCAGCAGCTTACAGGGAGCGGGGAATCAGCCCCAGCATTTT. Translated: CASSLQGAGNQPQHF. The chain carries TRBV7-8 and TRBJ1-5; D possibly corresponds to TRBD1 (5 bases). Trimming cost V 2 bases and J 4 bases, with 12 bases left between them. The CDR3 runs to 15 residues. In germline, CDR1 is SGHVS, CDR2 FQNEAQ.

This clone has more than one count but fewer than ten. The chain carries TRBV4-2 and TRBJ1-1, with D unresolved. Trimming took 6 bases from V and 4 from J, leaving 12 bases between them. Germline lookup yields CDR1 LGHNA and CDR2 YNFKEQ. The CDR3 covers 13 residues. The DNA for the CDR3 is TGTGCCAGCAGTACGCCGGTCGTCACTGAAGCTTTCTTT. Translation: CASSTPVVTEAFF.

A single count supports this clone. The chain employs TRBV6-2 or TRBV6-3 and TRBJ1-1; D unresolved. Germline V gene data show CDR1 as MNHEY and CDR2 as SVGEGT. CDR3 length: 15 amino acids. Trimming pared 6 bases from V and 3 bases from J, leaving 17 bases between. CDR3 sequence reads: CASSPRLIKDTEAFF. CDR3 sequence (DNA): TGTGCCAGCAGCCCTCGACTGATCAAGGACACTGAAGCTTTCTTT.

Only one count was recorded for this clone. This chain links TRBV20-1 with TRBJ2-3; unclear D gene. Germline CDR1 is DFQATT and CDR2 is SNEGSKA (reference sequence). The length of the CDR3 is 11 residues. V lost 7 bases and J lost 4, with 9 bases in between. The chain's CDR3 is CSGHSSDTQYF. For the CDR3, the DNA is TGCAGTGGCCACTCTTCAGATACGCAGTATTTT.

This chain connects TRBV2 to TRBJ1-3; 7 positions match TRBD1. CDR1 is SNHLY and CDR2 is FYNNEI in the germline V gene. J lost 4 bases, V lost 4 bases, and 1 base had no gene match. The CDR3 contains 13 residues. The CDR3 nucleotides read TGTGCCAGCAGTGTGGACAGGGGAAACACCATATATTTT. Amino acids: CASSVDRGNTIYF. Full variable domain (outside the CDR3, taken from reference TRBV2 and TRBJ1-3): EPEVTQTPSHQVTQMGQEVILRCVPISNHLYFYWYRQILGQKVEFLVSFYNNEISEKSEIFDDQFSVERPDGSNFTLKIRSTKLEDSAMYFCASSVDRGNTIYFGEGSWLTVV.

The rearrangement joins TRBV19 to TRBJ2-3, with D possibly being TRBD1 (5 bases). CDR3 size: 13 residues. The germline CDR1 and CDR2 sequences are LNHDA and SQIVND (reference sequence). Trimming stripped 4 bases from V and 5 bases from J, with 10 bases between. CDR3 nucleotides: TGTGCCAGTAGTACAGGGTGGAAAGATACGCAGTATTTT. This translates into CASSTGWKDTQYF.

CDR3 coding DNA: TGTGCCAGCAGCTTGAGACAGGGTTACTACAATGAGCAGTTCTTC. Residues: CASSLRQGYYNEQFF. The rearrangement links TRBV7-2 to TRBJ2-1; 7 bases match TRBD1. Germline V gene sequence: CDR1 SGHTA, CDR2 FQGNSA. CDR3 length: 15 residues. V trimming: 3 bases; J trimming: 3 bases; junction bases outside the gene matches: 5.

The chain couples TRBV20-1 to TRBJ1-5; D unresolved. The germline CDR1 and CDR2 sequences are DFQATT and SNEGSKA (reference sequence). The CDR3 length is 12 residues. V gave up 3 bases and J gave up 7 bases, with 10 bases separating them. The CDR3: CSASSGEQPQHF. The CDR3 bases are TGCAGTGCTAGTAGCGGAGAACAGCCCCAGCATTTT.

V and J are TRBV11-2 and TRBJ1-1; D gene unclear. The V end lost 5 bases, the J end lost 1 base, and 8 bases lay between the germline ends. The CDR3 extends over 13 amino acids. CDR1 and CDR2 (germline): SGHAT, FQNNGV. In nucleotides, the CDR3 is TGTGCCAGCAGCACACAGCCGAACACTGAAGCTTTCTTT. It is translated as CASSTQPNTEAFF.

CDR3 in amino acids: CASSQDVPQGEVYGYTF. As DNA, the CDR3 is TGCGCCAGCAGCCAAGATGTTCCACAGGGCGAGGTCTATGGCTACACCTTC. J is TRBJ1-2 and V is TRBV4-1; TRBD1 is a possible D gene (6 bases). With 0 bases removed from V and 4 bases from J, the gap between germline ends came to 18 bases. Germline V gene lookup returns CDR1 MGHRA and CDR2 YSYEKL. This CDR3 region has 17 residues.

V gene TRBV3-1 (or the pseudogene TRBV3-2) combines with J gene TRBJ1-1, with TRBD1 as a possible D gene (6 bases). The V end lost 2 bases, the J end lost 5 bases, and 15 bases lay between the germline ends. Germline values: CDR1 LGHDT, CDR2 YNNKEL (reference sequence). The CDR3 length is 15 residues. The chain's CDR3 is CASSQPSGGRTEAFF. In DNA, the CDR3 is TGTGCCAGCAGCCAACCGAGCGGGGGCCGGACTGAAGCTTTCTTT.

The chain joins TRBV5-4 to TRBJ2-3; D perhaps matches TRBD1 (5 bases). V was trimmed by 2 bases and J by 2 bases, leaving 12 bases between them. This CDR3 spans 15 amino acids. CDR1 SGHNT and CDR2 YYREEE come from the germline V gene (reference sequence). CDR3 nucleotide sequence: TGTGCCAGCAGCTTTTCAGGGCCCCTCACAGATACGCAGTATTTT. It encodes CASSFSGPLTDTQYF.

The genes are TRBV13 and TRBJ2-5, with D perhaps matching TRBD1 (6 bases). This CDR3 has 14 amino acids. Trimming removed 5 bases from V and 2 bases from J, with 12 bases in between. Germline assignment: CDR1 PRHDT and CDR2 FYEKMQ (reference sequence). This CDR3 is CASSPRDKQETQYF. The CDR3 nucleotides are TGTGCCAGCAGCCCAAGGGACAAGCAAGAGACCCAGTACTTC.

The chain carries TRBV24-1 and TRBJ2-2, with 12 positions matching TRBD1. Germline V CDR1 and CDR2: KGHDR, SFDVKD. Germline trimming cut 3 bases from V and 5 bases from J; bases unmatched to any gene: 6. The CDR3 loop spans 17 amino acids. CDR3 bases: TGTGCCACCAGTGATAAGGGACAGGGGGCGGTAACCGGGGAGCTGTTTTTT. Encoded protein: CATSDKGQGAVTGELFF.

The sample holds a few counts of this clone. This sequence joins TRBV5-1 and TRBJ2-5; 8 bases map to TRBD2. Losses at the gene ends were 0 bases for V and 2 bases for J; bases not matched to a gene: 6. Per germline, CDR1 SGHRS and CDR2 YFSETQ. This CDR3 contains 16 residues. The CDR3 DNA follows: TGCGCCAGCAGCTTGGCCGTGCTAGCGGGTCAAGAGACCCAGTACTTC. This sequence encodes CASSLAVLAGQETQYF.

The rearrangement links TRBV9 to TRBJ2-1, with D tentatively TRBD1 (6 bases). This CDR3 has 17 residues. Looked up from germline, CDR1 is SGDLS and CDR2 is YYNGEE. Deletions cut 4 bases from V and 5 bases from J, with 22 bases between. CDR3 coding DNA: TGTGCCAGCAGCATAAGGGGGATGGGGGCCTTCGACAATGAGCAGTTCTTC. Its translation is CASSIRGMGAFDNEQFF.

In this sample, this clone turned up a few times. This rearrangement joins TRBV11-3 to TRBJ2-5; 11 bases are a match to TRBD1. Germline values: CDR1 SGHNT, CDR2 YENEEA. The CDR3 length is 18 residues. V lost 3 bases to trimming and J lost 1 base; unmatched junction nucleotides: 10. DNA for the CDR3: TGTGCCAGCAGCTTGGGGACAGGGGGTTTTAATTCCCAAGAGACCCAGTACTTC. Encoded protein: CASSLGTGGFNSQETQYF.

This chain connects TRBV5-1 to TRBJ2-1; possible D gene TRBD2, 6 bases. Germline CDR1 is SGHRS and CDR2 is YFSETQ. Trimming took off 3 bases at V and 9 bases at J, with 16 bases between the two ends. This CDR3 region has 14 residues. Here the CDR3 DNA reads TGCGCCAGCAGCTATGGGACTGGGAAGGGTGAGCAGTTCTTC. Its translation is CASSYGTGKGEQFF.